Listed below are T cell receptor beta chains from one sample, sequenced in a study of response to subunit inactivated influenza vaccine. From the RT-PCR reads, TCRdb called clonotypes with MiXCR, one entry per CDR3 protein. Among more than 400,000 distinct CDR3 sequences listed, roughly 7.6% were seen once. The sample consisted of PBMCs from blood, taken 23 to 25 months after vaccination. The receptors were gathered from a man aged 50 to 75 who received an inactivated influenza vaccine. The CDR3 runs from the conserved cysteine through the conserved F or W. D genes are given only for firm matches. Some rows mark clone size as missing; the rest say once, few, many or name a class of expanded clone.

>TRBJ2-7|.|TRBV10-3|.
TGTGCCATCAGTGATAATATACCTCCCTACGAGCAGTACTTC
CAISDNIPPYEQYF
>TRBJ2-2|TRBD1|TRBV30|few
TGTGCCTGGGAACAGGGGGCGAGGAACACCGGGGAGCTGTTTTTT
CAWEQGARNTGELFF
>TRBJ2-7|.|TRBV7-6|few
TGTGCCAGCAGCCCTGGGGCAGGTTGGCACGAGCAGTACTTC
CASSPGAGWHEQYF
>TRBJ1-5|.|TRBV6-5|many
TGTGCCAGCAGTTACTCGTGGGGGGGCGGTCAGCCCCAGCATTTT
CASSYSWGGGQPQHF
>TRBJ2-7|.|TRBV6-1|many
TGTGCCAGCAGTGTAGACAGGACCTACGAGCAGTACTTC
CASSVDRTYEQYF
>TRBJ2-4|TRBD2|TRBV20-1|.
TGCAGTGCTAGGTCTAGACTAGCGGGGGGGCCTTCAGACAAAAACATTCAGTACTTC
CSARSRLAGGPSDKNIQYF
>TRBJ1-1|.|TRBV6-2/TRBV6-3|many
TGTGCCAGCCTTAAGCGACCAGAGAACACTGAAGCTTTCTTT
CASLKRPENTEAFF
>TRBJ2-3|.|TRBV25-1|few
TGTGCCAGCAGTGAACAGGGCGGTAGGTTAGATACGCAGTATTTT
CASSEQGGRLDTQYF
>TRBJ1-2|.|TRBV5-6|many
TGTGCCAGCAGCTTACAGGGCTACTATGGCTACACCTTC
CASSLQGYYGYTF
>TRBJ1-2|.|TRBV4-3|few
TGCGCCAGCAGCCAAGAGGGGAGTGTCGTAAACTATGGCTACACCTTC
CASSQEGSVVNYGYTF
>TRBJ2-1|.|TRBV7-3|many
TGTGCCAGCAGCTTATTAGGGAGCCAGGAGCAGTTCTTC
CASSLLGSQEQFF
>TRBJ2-7|.|TRBV30|.
TGTGCCTGGAGTCACCCTCGGGGGACAGACCTACGAGGGAGGGCCTACGAGCAGTACTTC
CAWSHPRGTDLRGRAYEQYF
>TRBJ2-2|.|TRBV28|many
TGTGCCAGCAGCCCGATCACAGGGTCCTCCGGGGAGCTGTTTTTT
CASSPITGSSGELFF
>TRBJ1-1|.|TRBV5-1|many
TGCGCCAGCAGCGCGCTTCAGTTGAACACTGAAGCTTTCTTT
CASSALQLNTEAFF
>TRBJ1-1|.|TRBV18|few
TGTGCCAGCTCACCACCTGGGGGAGTGAACACTGAAGCTTTCTTT
CASSPPGGVNTEAFF
>TRBJ1-5|.|TRBV20-1|few
TGCAGTGCTAGAGATTGGGTCAGGGGTGATCAGCCCCAGCATTTT
CSARDWVRGDQPQHF
>TRBJ1-2|.|TRBV20-1|.
TGCAGTGCTACCAGGGAGGACTATGGCTACACCTTC
CSATREDYGYTF
>TRBJ1-3|.|TRBV4-2|.
TGTGCCAGCAGCCAAGATGGGGGTGAAGGAAACACCATATATTTT
CASSQDGGEGNTIYF
>TRBJ2-5|.|TRBV5-1|many
TGCGCCACCGCACGGGGTAATCAAGAGACCCAGTACTTC
CATARGNQETQYF
>TRBJ2-3|TRBD1|TRBV27|many
TGTGCCAGCAGCCCCCGTCGGACAGGGGCAGATACGCAGTATTTT
CASSPRRTGADTQYF
>TRBJ2-1|TRBD2|TRBV20-1|many
TGCAGTGCCAGACTAGCGGGGGGAACCTACAATGAGCAGTTCTTC
CSARLAGGTYNEQFF
>TRBJ2-7|TRBD2|TRBV28|many
TGTGCCAGCAGTTTAATCCTAGCGGGAGGCTACGAGCAGTACTTC
CASSLILAGGYEQYF
>TRBJ1-2|.|TRBV29-1|.
TGCAGCGTTTTTACGGGGACCAACTATGGCTACACCTTC
CSVFTGTNYGYTF
>TRBJ1-6|.|TRBV20-1|.
TGCAGTGCTAGAGAAACGTTTTCTTCTAATTCACCCCTCCACTTT
CSARETFSSNSPLHF
>TRBJ2-2|.|TRBV7-2|.
TGTGCCAGCAGACCCCCCGGGGGTATAGTCACCGGGGAGCTGTTTTTT
CASRPPGGIVTGELFF
>TRBJ2-1|.|TRBV5-1|many
TGCGCCAGCAGCAAGGGGGGGGGCGGTGAGCAGTTCTTC
CASSKGGGGEQFF
>TRBJ1-6|.|TRBV28|.
TGTGCCAGCAGTTTCATACCCGGAAATTCACCCCTCCACTTT
CASSFIPGNSPLHF
>TRBJ2-5|TRBD2|TRBV4-2|.
TGTGCCAGCAGCCAAGACGGGACTAGCATTCAAGAGACCCAGTACTTC
CASSQDGTSIQETQYF
>TRBJ2-7|TRBD1|TRBV27|few
TGTGCCAGCAGTCCGTGGGACAGGGGGGTGGACGAGCAGTACTTC
CASSPWDRGVDEQYF
>TRBJ2-1|TRBD1|TRBV7-9|few
TGTGCCAGCAGCTTAGACAGGGGGCGCCGCTACAATGAGCAGTTCTTC
CASSLDRGRRYNEQFF
>TRBJ1-5|.|TRBV28|many
TGTGCCAGCGGCCTGGACGGGTACAATCAGCCCCAGCATTTT
CASGLDGYNQPQHF
>TRBJ1-1|TRBD1|TRBV4-1|.
TGCGCCAGCAGCCAAGAAATAAAGGACAGGGCCGACACTGAAGCTTTCTTT
CASSQEIKDRADTEAFF
>TRBJ2-1|TRBD2|TRBV20-1|few
TGCAGTGCTAGCCCGACTAGCGCTTACAATGAGCAGTTCTTC
CSASPTSAYNEQFF
>TRBJ2-2|.|TRBV7-7|.
TGTGCCAGCAGCCATCGTGGCGGGGAGCTGTTTTTT
CASSHRGGELFF
>TRBJ2-3|.|TRBV4-3|few
TGCGCCAGCAGCCAGACCCCCGAGGCAGATACGCAGTATTTT
CASSQTPEADTQYF
>TRBJ2-1|.|TRBV7-9|many
TGTGCCAGCAGCTCCTCAGAGTCGGAGTTCTTC
CASSSSESEFF
>TRBJ2-3|.|TRBV4-2|.
TGTGCCAGCAGCCAAGATTTCCGTCGGGCGAACACAGATACGCAGTATTTT
CASSQDFRRANTDTQYF
>TRBJ2-5|.|TRBV29-1|few
TGCAGCGTTGAGGCCCTCGCAAGCGGAGAGACCCAGTACTTC
CSVEALASGETQYF
>TRBJ2-7|.|TRBV21-1|many
TGTGCCAGCAGCACTAGCGGGAGTCCTAACGAGCAGTACTTC
CASSTSGSPNEQYF
>TRBJ2-5|.|TRBV12-3/TRBV12-4|.
TGTGCCAGCCGTCTTAGTACCCAGGGGGAGACCCAGTACTTC
CASRLSTQGETQYF
>TRBJ1-5|TRBD1|TRBV28|few
TGTGCCAGCAGCCCGGCCGGGACAGGACTTTTCCCCCTCACTAGCAATCAGCCCCAGCATTTT
CASSPAGTGLFPLTSNQPQHF
>TRBJ1-5|.|TRBV12-3/TRBV12-4|.
TGTGCCGGCAGCTTAAAACTGGAATCGCAGCCCCAGCATTTT
CAGSLKLESQPQHF
>TRBJ2-2|.|TRBV28|many
TGTGCCAGCACCCGACTAGTCTCCGGGGAGCTGTTTTTT
CASTRLVSGELFF
>TRBJ1-2|.|TRBV7-2|many
TGTGCCAGTTTAGGGAAGGGGGTCTATGGCTACACCTTC
CASLGKGVYGYTF
>TRBJ2-5|TRBD1|TRBV6-1|few
TGTGCCAGCAACCAAAGGGACAGTATATCCCAAGAGACCCAGTACTTC
CASNQRDSISQETQYF
>TRBJ2-5|.|TRBV11-1|few
TGTGCCAGCAGCTCAGCCAGGGATTCGAAAGAGACCCAGTACTTC
CASSSARDSKETQYF
>TRBJ1-1|.|TRBV20-1|.
TGCAGTGCTAGAGATGGGGGGTACACTGAAGCTTTCTTT
CSARDGGYTEAFF
>TRBJ2-7|.|TRBV7-8|few
TGTGCCAGCAGCTTAGGATTCGGTAGCGGCTACGAGCAGTACTTC
CASSLGFGSGYEQYF
>TRBJ1-2|.|TRBV4-3|.
TGCGCCAGCAGCCAAGATGGTACAGCCGGCTACACCTTC
CASSQDGTAGYTF
>TRBJ1-1|.|TRBV6-1|few
TGTGCCAGCAGTCCTATACCCGGGACTCAGGGGCTCAACACTGAAGCTTTCTTT
CASSPIPGTQGLNTEAFF
>TRBJ2-3|TRBD2|TRBV20-1|.
TGCAGTGCAACTAAGCGGGAGGGCCGCGTGACAGATACGCAGTATTTT
CSATKREGRVTDTQYF
>TRBJ2-1|TRBD2|TRBV20-1|.
TGCAGTGCTATTATCGGTTCGGGACTAGTTCTGAATGAGCAGTTCTTC
CSAIIGSGLVLNEQFF
>TRBJ2-2|.|TRBV7-2|.
TGTGCCAGCACCTTAGTAGAGGCCGGGGAGCTGTTTTTT
CASTLVEAGELFF
>TRBJ2-7|.|TRBV29-1|few
TGCAGCGTTGGTCAGGGAAGGTACTACGAGCAGTACTTC
CSVGQGRYYEQYF
>TRBJ1-1|.|TRBV20-1|few
TGCAGTGCTAGATGGGGGGCAGAAGCTTTCTTT
CSARWGAEAFF